The rows below give T cell receptor beta chains drawn from one sample of a study of T cell repertoires in cytomegalovirus infection. MiXCR, applied by TCRdb to the reads, yields one record per CDR3 protein. The sample shows approximately 500,000 distinct CDR3 sequences, 16% of them seen only once. Sequences were obtained from CD8+ T cells from PBMCs. These receptors were obtained from a human donor in good health (CMV status not recorded). Some clones in this sample may be carry-over from other donors' samples. Each CDR3 is given with its conserved first and last residue. D genes are given only for firm matches. Expanded clones are given a class, and other clones once, few, many or no size at all.

CASSLARGPYEQYF | TGTGCCAGCAGCTTAGCCAGGGGACCCTACGAGCAGTACTTC | TRBV7-8 | many | - | TRBJ2-7
CASSQDAGSYEQYF | TGCGCCAGCAGCCAAGACGCGGGCTCCTACGAGCAGTACTTC | TRBV4-1 | few | - | TRBJ2-7
CSVPWVKGADPREAFF | TGCAGCGTTCCATGGGTAAAGGGGGCAGACCCCCGGGAGGCTTTCTTT | TRBV29-1 | - | TRBD1 | TRBJ1-1
CASSGTSGVGSYNEQFF | TGTGCCAGCAGTGGGACGTCGGGGGTCGGGTCCTACAATGAGCAGTTCTTC | TRBV6-1 | few | - | TRBJ2-1
CASSQDPRGESPLHF | TGTGCCAGCAGCCAAGATCCTCGGGGCGAGTCACCCCTCCACTTT | TRBV4-2 | few | - | TRBJ1-6
CAWSEQVNQPQHF | TGTGCCTGGAGTGAACAGGTGAATCAGCCCCAGCATTTT | TRBV30 | - | - | TRBJ1-5
CASSLTRGEETQYF | TGTGCCAGCAGCTTAACGCGGGGGGAAGAGACCCAGTACTTC | TRBV7-9 | many | TRBD2 | TRBJ2-5
CASIWDSTVNTEAFF | TGTGCCAGCATTTGGGATTCCACCGTGAACACTGAAGCTTTCTTT | TRBV6-6 | many | - | TRBJ1-1
CASSLTPGQGRGTNYGYTF | TGCGCCAGCAGCCTGACCCCGGGACAGGGAAGGGGCACTAACTATGGCTACACCTTC | TRBV4-1 | - | TRBD1 | TRBJ1-2
CASSPWGLVAGGPGQETQYF | TGTGCCAGCAGTCCCTGGGGGTTGGTAGCGGGAGGGCCGGGGCAAGAGACCCAGTACTTC | TRBV28 | many | TRBD2 | TRBJ2-5
CASSGNRGLTNEKLFF | TGTGCCAGCAGCGGAAACAGGGGGCTCACTAATGAAAAACTGTTTTTT | TRBV16 | - | TRBD1 | TRBJ1-4
CASSLSRRTTQYF | TGTGCCAGCAGCTTATCCAGAAGAACGACCCAGTACTTC | TRBV11-2 | many | - | TRBJ2-5
CATSDFPPYNEQFF | TGTGCCACCAGTGATTTCCCCCCCTACAATGAGCAGTTCTTC | TRBV24-1 | many | - | TRBJ2-1
CASSLAGISGNTIYF | TGTGCCAGCAGCTTAGCAGGGATCTCTGGAAACACCATATATTTT | TRBV7-8 | many | - | TRBJ1-3
CASSEGTGIYGYTF | TGTGCCAGCAGTGAAGGGACAGGTATCTATGGCTACACCTTC | TRBV6-1 | few | TRBD1 | TRBJ1-2
CAISDGRFSQETQYF | TGTGCCATCAGTGATGGGCGATTTAGCCAAGAGACCCAGTACTTC | TRBV10-3 | - | - | TRBJ2-5
CASSFTGAYEQYF | TGCGCCAGCAGCTTTACAGGGGCCTACGAGCAGTACTTC | TRBV5-1 | - | TRBD1 | TRBJ2-7
CASSLGGEVRQPQHF | TGTGCCAGCAGTTTAGGAGGGGAAGTTCGTCAGCCCCAGCATTTT | TRBV12-3/TRBV12-4 | many | - | TRBJ1-5
CATSDPRASNQPQHF | TGTGCCACCTCGGACCCCCGGGCGAGCAATCAGCCCCAGCATTTT | TRBV27 | - | - | TRBJ1-5
CASSQQGSAISTEQYF | TGTGCCAGCAGCCAACAAGGGAGCGCGATTTCTACGGAGCAGTACTTC | TRBV14 | - | - | TRBJ2-7
CAIGGLSYEQYF | TGTGCCATCGGGGGGCTCTCCTACGAGCAGTACTTC | TRBV25-1 | few | - | TRBJ2-7